The sequence of this T cell receptor beta chain was determined in a study of regulatory T cells in long-lasting Graves disease. Sample time point: newly diagnosed GD, antithyroid drugs for less than 3 months. Extracted RNA from PBMCs served as the source of the TCR library. The authors diagnosed Graves' disease using American Thyroid Association guidelines. The TCR beta library used iRepertoire HTBI primers with Arm-PCR amplification of CDR3. TCRdb redid the calling of the multiplex PCR reads with MiXCR, one entry per CDR3 protein. The sample has a few hundred thousand distinct CDR3 sequences, roughly 12% seen once. Comment on this clonotype: This may be a read error: a much more frequent sequence differs by one nucleotide. Given the absence of the conserved phenylalanine or tryptophan at the CDR3 end, a read error is likely.

This CDR3 contains 14 residues. Germline CDR1 reads SGHRS; CDR2 reads YFSETQ. Trimming shortened V by 2 bases and J by 0 bases, and 8 bases separated the two germline ends. The same data also contributed to another study, on T cells in Graves' hyperthyroidism and ophthalmopathy.

The chain joins TRBV5-1 to TRBJ1-1; D unresolved. Sample: peripheral blood mononuclear cells (PBMCs), taken at new diagnosis, from a patient treated with antithyroid drugs. The receptor was isolated from a man aged 25-45 years with Graves disease. The CDR3 is CASSLSGLNTEAFL. As DNA, the CDR3 is TGCGCCAGCAGCTTATCGGGTTTGAACACTGAAGCTTTCCTT.